A selection of T cell receptor beta chains follows, all from one sample in a study of blood T cell repertoires in COVID-19. The data were produced by immunoSEQ multiplex PCR, yet TCRdb's version contains in-frame clones alone and is incomplete. The data show 85,000 to 100,000 clones, under 85% seen once. Sequencing was done on a sample of peripheral blood. Every receptor here comes from a human donor in a cohort sampled during active COVID-19. Both conserved end residues are part of each CDR3. Each record gives: clone size, V gene, D gene, J gene, CDR3 DNA, CDR3 protein. A D gene is named only where the DNA matches it firmly. For some rows the clone size is stated as once, few or many, or as a class when expanded; others skip it.

clone_size: .; v_call: TRBV18; d_call: .; j_call: TRBJ1-4; cdr3_nt: TGTGCCAGCTCACCAACGTCGGGGGTTGCAACTAATGAAAAACTGTTTTTT; cdr3_aa: CASSPTSGVATNEKLFF
clone_size: .; v_call: TRBV28; d_call: TRBD1; j_call: TRBJ1-1; cdr3_nt: TGTGCCAGCAGGCCCTCCGGGACAGGGACCTCGAACACTGAAGCTTTCTTT; cdr3_aa: CASRPSGTGTSNTEAFF
clone_size: .; v_call: TRBV2; d_call: TRBD1; j_call: TRBJ1-3; cdr3_nt: TGTGCCAGCAGTAGACAGGGTCTAAATTCTGGTGGAAACACCATATATTTT; cdr3_aa: CASSRQGLNSGGNTIYF
clone_size: few; v_call: TRBV19; d_call: TRBD1; j_call: TRBJ1-5; cdr3_nt: TGTGCCAGTAAAACAGGGGCCAATCAGCCCCAGCATTTT; cdr3_aa: CASKTGANQPQHF
clone_size: .; v_call: TRBV24-1; d_call: .; j_call: TRBJ2-7; cdr3_nt: TGTGCCACCAGTGGTTCCGGGACAAGCTCCTACGAGCAGTACTTC; cdr3_aa: CATSGSGTSSYEQYF
clone_size: .; v_call: TRBV18; d_call: .; j_call: TRBJ1-1; cdr3_nt: TGTGCCAGCTCTCAACAGGGTAAGAACACTGAAGCTTTCTTT; cdr3_aa: CASSQQGKNTEAFF
clone_size: .; v_call: TRBV6-2/TRBV6-3; d_call: .; j_call: TRBJ1-5; cdr3_nt: TGTGCCAGCAGTTACACCCTCAGAGCCGGAAACCGGTACGGGGGCAATCAGCCCCAGCATTTT; cdr3_aa: CASSYTLRAGNRYGGNQPQHF
clone_size: few; v_call: TRBV7-8; d_call: .; j_call: TRBJ1-5; cdr3_nt: TGTGCCAGCAGCCCGGACAACTATAGCAATCAGCCCCAGCATTTT; cdr3_aa: CASSPDNYSNQPQHF
clone_size: .; v_call: TRBV5-1; d_call: TRBD2; j_call: TRBJ2-7; cdr3_nt: TGCGCCAGCAGCTTGGTTGGAGCTAGCGGCTACGAGCAGTACTTC; cdr3_aa: CASSLVGASGYEQYF
clone_size: .; v_call: TRBV19; d_call: .; j_call: TRBJ1-1; cdr3_nt: TGTGCCAGTAGTATTGAGCGGGGGGCGGAAGCTTTCTTT; cdr3_aa: CASSIERGAEAFF
clone_size: few; v_call: TRBV7-9; d_call: TRBD1; j_call: TRBJ2-3; cdr3_nt: TGTGCCAGCAGGGATAACAGGGGACAGGGAGAGACGCAGTATTTT; cdr3_aa: CASRDNRGQGETQYF
clone_size: .; v_call: TRBV5-1; d_call: .; j_call: TRBJ1-2; cdr3_nt: TGCGCCAGCAGCTTGATCCAGAACTATGGCTACACCTTC; cdr3_aa: CASSLIQNYGYTF
clone_size: .; v_call: TRBV5-5; d_call: TRBD2; j_call: TRBJ2-1; cdr3_nt: TGTGCCAGCACCTGGGGCGGGAGAACGGTTCCGAGGCATGAGCAGTTCTTC; cdr3_aa: CASTWGGRTVPRHEQFF
clone_size: .; v_call: TRBV6-1; d_call: .; j_call: TRBJ1-1; cdr3_nt: TGTGCCAGCAGTGAAGGGGAGCACACTGAAGCTTTCTTT; cdr3_aa: CASSEGEHTEAFF
clone_size: few; v_call: TRBV15; d_call: .; j_call: TRBJ1-2; cdr3_nt: TGTGCCACCAGCAGAGAGGCTCCCCCTACAGGGCGCGATGGCTACACCTTC; cdr3_aa: CATSREAPPTGRDGYTF
clone_size: .; v_call: TRBV6-2/TRBV6-3; d_call: .; j_call: TRBJ2-7; cdr3_nt: TGTGCCAGCAGTTACGCAGGGTATCCCTACGAGCAGTACTTC; cdr3_aa: CASSYAGYPYEQYF
clone_size: once; v_call: TRBV11-2; d_call: .; j_call: TRBJ2-5; cdr3_nt: TGTGCCAGCAGCTCTAACGGCGGGATGGTGCGAGAGACCCAGTACTTC; cdr3_aa: CASSSNGGMVRETQYF
clone_size: .; v_call: TRBV6-1; d_call: .; j_call: TRBJ1-2; cdr3_nt: TGTGCCAGCAGTGAAGACTCGGCTAACTATGGCTACACCTTC; cdr3_aa: CASSEDSANYGYTF
clone_size: .; v_call: TRBV5-6; d_call: .; j_call: TRBJ2-7; cdr3_nt: TGTGCCAGCAGCTTGGACAACCCATACGAGCAGTACTTC; cdr3_aa: CASSLDNPYEQYF
clone_size: .; v_call: TRBV9; d_call: .; j_call: TRBJ1-1; cdr3_nt: TGTGCCAGCAGCGTAGCTGAGGGAGGTCTTGTCACTGAAGCTTTCTTT; cdr3_aa: CASSVAEGGLVTEAFF
clone_size: .; v_call: TRBV3-1/TRBV3-2; d_call: TRBD1; j_call: TRBJ2-7; cdr3_nt: TGTGCCAGCAGCTTTAGGACAGGGCTATCCTACGAGCAGTACTTC; cdr3_aa: CASSFRTGLSYEQYF
clone_size: .; v_call: TRBV28; d_call: TRBD1; j_call: TRBJ1-3; cdr3_nt: TGTGCCAGCAGTTATAACAGGGGAGCTGGAAACACCATATATTTT; cdr3_aa: CASSYNRGAGNTIYF
clone_size: .; v_call: TRBV28; d_call: TRBD1; j_call: TRBJ2-1; cdr3_nt: TGTGCCAGCAGTTTATGGGGACAGGGGGTGAATGAGCAGTTCTTC; cdr3_aa: CASSLWGQGVNEQFF
clone_size: .; v_call: TRBV18; d_call: .; j_call: TRBJ2-1; cdr3_nt: TGTGCCAGCTCTCCCGCACAGGGATCGTACAATGAGCAGTTCTTC; cdr3_aa: CASSPAQGSYNEQFF
clone_size: .; v_call: TRBV28; d_call: .; j_call: TRBJ1-1; cdr3_nt: TGTGCCAGCAGTTTGTTCGGGACGGAGGGTGTCGGTGAAGCTTTCTTT; cdr3_aa: CASSLFGTEGVGEAFF
clone_size: .; v_call: TRBV18; d_call: .; j_call: TRBJ1-6; cdr3_nt: TGTGCCAGCTCACCACTTTCAGGGGATAATTCACCCCTCCACTTT; cdr3_aa: CASSPLSGDNSPLHF
clone_size: .; v_call: TRBV28; d_call: .; j_call: TRBJ2-7; cdr3_nt: TGTGCCAGCATCCCCACAGGGTCAGCCTTATACGAGCAGTACTTC; cdr3_aa: CASIPTGSALYEQYF
clone_size: few; v_call: TRBV19; d_call: TRBD2; j_call: TRBJ2-3; cdr3_nt: TGTGCCAGTAGTATAGATAGCGGGGGGGCAAGGTTAACAGATACGCAGTATTTT; cdr3_aa: CASSIDSGGARLTDTQYF
clone_size: .; v_call: TRBV7-2; d_call: .; j_call: TRBJ2-1; cdr3_nt: TGTGCCAGCAGCTTAGGAGTTTTTGAGCAGTTCTTC; cdr3_aa: CASSLGVFEQFF
clone_size: .; v_call: TRBV10-3; d_call: .; j_call: TRBJ1-1; cdr3_nt: TGTGCCATCAGTGGAACGAGAACTGAAGCTTTCTTT; cdr3_aa: CAISGTRTEAFF
clone_size: .; v_call: TRBV2; d_call: .; j_call: TRBJ1-1; cdr3_nt: TGTGCCAGCAGTGATCCCCCAAGGTACGGGTCGAACACTGAAGCTTTCTTT; cdr3_aa: CASSDPPRYGSNTEAFF
clone_size: .; v_call: TRBV7-9; d_call: TRBD2; j_call: TRBJ2-1; cdr3_nt: TGTGCCAGCAGTCCCGGGAGCGGGAGGGCCTCGGATGAGCAGTTCTTC; cdr3_aa: CASSPGSGRASDEQFF